This T cell receptor beta chain emerged from a study of shared clonotypes between healthy human individuals. On the study more broadly: Donors consisted of a couple of women and three men between 18 and 49.

Clones were sequenced by immunoSEQ multiplex PCR, and TCRdb holds only the in-frame ones, with some missing. The table includes 550,000 to 800,000 clones, 80% to 95% detected once. CDR3 size: 14 residues. V was shortened by 4 bases and J by 6 bases, with 15 bases between the two germline ends. Germline CDR1 SGHTA, CDR2 FQGNSA. This sequence originates from a young man in good health. Some clones in this sample may be carry-over from other donors' samples. Sequences were obtained from memory CD8+ T cells from PBMCs. Subset in this sample: CD45RO+ cells pooled with CCR7-negative TemRA cells. The genes are TRBV7-2 and TRBJ1-2; D is undetermined. The CDR3, as DNA: TGTGCCAGCAGCTCCTTGGCGGGGTTCGATGGCTACACCTTC. Its protein is CASSSLAGFDGYTF.